Sequencing of this T cell receptor beta chain was carried out in a study of early T cells in non-severe SARS-CoV-2 infection. One entry per CDR3 protein, called by TCRdb with MiXCR from the 5' RACE reads. The data contain 100,000 to 120,000 distinct CDR3 sequences, roughly 13% of them singletons. V shed 2 bases and J 1 base; nucleotides not matched to a gene: 15. This CDR3 is built from 19 residues. CDR1 is LGHNT, CDR2 FRNRAP, per germline. The sample holds a few counts of this clonotype. This sequence joins TRBV12-5 and TRBJ2-7, with 9 bases lining up with TRBD1. Material: whole blood, obtained at baseline. This receptor was obtained from an adult who was a healthcare worker with PCR-confirmed SARS-CoV-2 infection or an uninfected control (not recorded which). CDR3 sequence (DNA): TGTGCTAGTGGTTTGCCTCCGGGACAGGGTTCCCAAGAGTCCTACGAGCAGTACTTC. Residues: CASGLPPGQGSQESYEQYF.